Presented here are 15 T cell receptor beta chains from one specimen sequenced in a study of control samples from healthy donors and cancer patients. Here immunoSEQ multiplex PCR was the method, and the copy in TCRdb shows in-frame clones only, minus some. The sample lists about 180,000 clones, about 92% occurring once. Sequencing was carried out using blood. These receptors came from a man between 25 and 39 years old in good health.

This chain connects TRBV11-2 to TRBJ1-2, with 9 bases identical to TRBD1. J lost 8 bases, V lost 5 bases, and 18 bases had no gene match. Germline CDR1 is SGHAT and CDR2 is FQNNGV. CDR3 length equals 17 residues. The CDR3 coding sequence is TGTGCCAGCAGCGCAGACCTGTCGGGACAGGGTTCGACCGGCTACACCTTC. Amino acid sequence: CASSADLSGQGSTGYTF.

V and J are TRBV5-4 and TRBJ2-5; D might be TRBD2 (6 bases). The CDR3 extends over 15 amino acids. Per germline, CDR1 SGHNT and CDR2 YYREEE (reference sequence). V was pared by 4 bases and J by 5 bases, with 18 bases between. Here the CDR3 DNA reads TGTGCCAGCAGCCCCCCCGGGGGAGTTGAGGAGACCCAGTACTTC. This translates into CASSPPGGVEETQYF.

This rearrangement joins TRBV2 to TRBJ2-7; D might be TRBD2 (6 bases). V lost 10 bases and J 3 bases, leaving 25 bases between the germline ends. The germline V gene encodes CDR1 SNHLY and CDR2 FYNNEI. This CDR3 region has 16 residues. In DNA, the CDR3 is TGTGCCACAACCCTCAGGCCTCTCCAGGGAGGCTACGAGCAGTACTTC. Amino acids: CATTLRPLQGGYEQYF.

The rearrangement links TRBV12-3 or TRBV12-4 to TRBJ2-1; 8 positions agree with TRBD2. The V segment lost 7 bases and the J segment 9 bases; nucleotides outside the gene matches: 8. The CDR3 loop spans 13 amino acids. DNA of the CDR3: TGTGCCAGCACCCATTTAAGCGGGGGTGAGCAGTTCTTC. Translation gives CASTHLSGGEQFF.

This sequence joins TRBV10-3 and TRBJ2-5, with 10 bases lining up with TRBD2. With V trimmed by 6 bases and J by 4 bases, 8 bases remained unmatched. The germline V gene encodes CDR1 ENHRY and CDR2 SYGVKD. This CDR3 is built from 15 residues. CDR3 in amino acids: CAIREAGGRRETQYF. For the CDR3, the DNA is TGTGCCATCAGGGAAGCGGGAGGGCGCAGAGAGACCCAGTACTTC.

The rearrangement uses TRBV6-1 and TRBJ1-6, with D possibly being TRBD1 (6 bases). Germline loops: CDR1 MNHNS, CDR2 SASEGT. The CDR3 spans 15 residues. Trimming shortened V by 1 base and J by 6 bases, and 10 bases separated the two germline ends. In DNA, the CDR3 is TGTGCCAGCAGTGAAGTTTCCAGGGGTAATTCACCCCTCCACTTT. This gives the protein CASSEVSRGNSPLHF.

The gene calls are TRBV7-9 and TRBJ1-6, with 7 bases that match TRBD1. Unmatched junction bases numbered 4, after V lost 1 base and J lost 10 bases. Germline V gives CDR1 SEHNR, CDR2 FQNEAQ (reference sequence). The CDR3 is made up of 14 amino acids. The DNA of the CDR3 is TGTGCCAGCAGCTTAGTACAGGGGCACTCACCCCTCCACTTT. Protein: CASSLVQGHSPLHF.

V usage is TRBV9 and J usage is TRBJ1-1, with D unresolved. Per germline, CDR1 SGDLS and CDR2 YYNGEE. This CDR3 is built from 14 residues. Trimming stripped 1 base from V and 3 bases from J, with 10 bases between. The CDR3 sequence is CASSVKGQDTEAFF. DNA for the CDR3: TGTGCCAGCAGCGTAAAGGGTCAGGACACTGAAGCTTTCTTT.

The count of this clone is one. The J gene is TRBJ2-3, the V gene TRBV30; unclear D gene. The CDR3 covers 11 residues. V lost 0 bases to trimming and J lost 3 bases, with 1 base between them. Germline V CDR1 and CDR2: GTSNPN, SVGIG (reference sequence). CDR3 nucleotide sequence: TGTGCCTGGAGTGTTACAGATACGCAGTATTTT. It encodes CAWSVTDTQYF. The variable domain in full, with the rest retrieved from reference TRBV30 and TRBJ2-3, is SQTIHQWPATLVQPVGSPLSLECTVEGTSNPNLYWYRQAAGRGLQLLFYSVGIGQISSEVPQNLSASRPQDRQFILSSKKLLLSDSGFYLCAWSVTDTQYFGPGTRLTVL.

The chain combines TRBV18 with TRBJ2-7, with D perhaps matching TRBD1 (6 bases). The V end lost 4 bases, the J end lost 5 bases, and 9 bases lay between the germline ends. Germline V lookup: CDR1 KGHSH, CDR2 LQKENI. The CDR3 covers 12 residues. CDR3 bases: TGTGCCAGCTCACTACAGGGCGACGAGCAGTACTTC. Residues: CASSLQGDEQYF.

The chain couples TRBV11-2 to TRBJ2-7; TRBD2 might be the D (6 bases). The V and J ends lost 4 bases and 6 bases respectively, with 16 bases between them. Germline CDR1 and CDR2: SGHAT and FQNNGV. The CDR3 loop spans 14 amino acids. DNA of the CDR3: TGTGCCAGCAGCTGGGTCGGGACTCCCCTCGAGCAGTACTTC. Protein: CASSWVGTPLEQYF.

This sequence joins TRBV4-1 and TRBJ1-2; TRBD1 aligns across 8 bases. CDR3 length: 16 amino acids. Looked up from germline, CDR1 is MGHRA and CDR2 is YSYEKL. The trim removed 4 bases at V and 3 bases at J, leaving 10 bases unmatched. DNA for the CDR3: TGCGCCAGCAGCCTTGGACAGGGACCCGGGGACTATGGCTACACCTTC. It yields the protein CASSLGQGPGDYGYTF.

The chain joins TRBV29-1 to TRBJ2-7; 8 bases align to TRBD2. The CDR3 has 16 residues. J was trimmed by 0 bases and V by 4 bases; bases with no gene match: 11. The V gene's germline CDR1 is SQVTM and CDR2 ANQGSEA. The CDR3 DNA follows: TGCAGCGTTGCACTGCTCCCGGGACTAGTCTCCTACGAGCAGTACTTC. It yields the protein CSVALLPGLVSYEQYF.

This chain links TRBV2 with TRBJ2-7; possibly TRBD1 for D (6 bases). Per germline, CDR1 SNHLY and CDR2 FYNNEI. Trimming cost V 7 bases and J 2 bases, with 12 bases left between them. The length of the CDR3 is 13 residues. CDR3 loop: CASNPTGTYEQYF. CDR3 DNA: TGTGCCAGCAACCCCACAGGGACCTACGAGCAGTACTTC.

V and J are TRBV6-6 and TRBJ1-5; D unresolved. Germline CDR1 and CDR2: MNHNY and SVGAGI (reference sequence). This CDR3 is built from 13 residues. The V and J ends lost 6 bases and 1 base respectively, with 7 bases between them. Written as DNA, the CDR3 is TGTGCCAGCAGAAAGACAAGCAATCAGCCCCAGCATTTT. This translates into CASRKTSNQPQHF.